The 23 T cell receptor beta chains listed next were all sequenced from one sample in a study of blood T cell repertoires in COVID-19. The assay was immunoSEQ multiplex PCR, and TCRdb's table has in-frame clones only and misses some. The data show tens of thousands of clones, approximately 80% seen once. Sequenced input: peripheral blood. The receptor source for this set is a man aged 65 to 79 with acute or convalescent COVID-19.

V is TRBV18 and J is TRBJ1-2, with 9 bases that match TRBD1. The junction had 7 bases not matched to a gene; V was cut back by 7 bases and J by 1 base. Germline V gene sequence: CDR1 KGHSH, CDR2 LQKENI. The CDR3 is 15 residues long. The chain's CDR3 is CASFTPGQGNYGYTF. The CDR3, as DNA: TGTGCCAGCTTTACCCCGGGACAGGGTAACTATGGCTACACCTTC.

This chain connects TRBV4-1 to TRBJ2-1; 9 bases fit TRBD2. V lost 1 base to trimming and J lost 7 bases; unmatched junction nucleotides: 5. Germline V gene lookup returns CDR1 MGHRA and CDR2 YSYEKL. There are 15 residues in the CDR3. The CDR3 here is CASSQGGGLANEQFF. The CDR3 DNA follows: TGCGCCAGCAGCCAAGGGGGGGGACTAGCAAATGAGCAGTTCTTC.

V is TRBV18 and J is TRBJ1-1, with 9 bases fitting TRBD1. The CDR3 consists of 17 residues. Germline trimming cut 3 bases from V and 4 bases from J; bases unmatched to any gene: 12. Germline assignment: CDR1 KGHSH and CDR2 LQKENI. The CDR3 loop reads CASSPGTGYGGSTEAFF. The CDR3 DNA is TGTGCCAGCTCACCCGGGACAGGGTATGGGGGGAGCACTGAAGCTTTCTTT.

The genes are TRBV18 and TRBJ2-7; D not certain. CDR3 length: 12 amino acids. V was pared by 4 bases and J by 2 bases, with 6 bases between. Germline V lookup: CDR1 KGHSH, CDR2 LQKENI. CDR3 amino acids: CASSLVTYEQYF. CDR3 sequence (DNA): TGTGCCAGCTCACTCGTAACCTACGAGCAGTACTTC.

This sequence joins TRBV7-3 and TRBJ2-3; 7 nucleotides align to TRBD1. CDR3 length: 16 amino acids. The germline V gene encodes CDR1 SGHTA and CDR2 FQGTGA. J gave up 2 bases and V 1 base, and 6 bases lay outside the gene matches. CDR3 nucleotide sequence: TGTGCCAGCAGCTTAAGCCGGGACAGCACCACAGATACGCAGTATTTT. This gives the protein CASSLSRDSTTDTQYF.

V is TRBV11-2 and J is TRBJ2-5, with D possibly matching TRBD2 (5 bases). Germline-derived CDR1 and CDR2 are SGHAT and FQNNGV. The CDR3 runs to 16 residues. Trimming pared 2 bases from V and 7 bases from J, leaving 20 bases between. The CDR3: CASSLNSGARKRTQYF. As DNA, the CDR3 is TGTGCCAGCAGCTTAAACAGCGGAGCTCGGAAAAGGACCCAGTACTTC.

The gene calls are TRBV27 and TRBJ2-2; 8 bases are a match to TRBD1. J gave up 4 bases and V 0 bases, and 10 bases lay outside the gene matches. CDR3 length equals 18 residues. The germline V gene encodes CDR1 MNHEY and CDR2 SMNVEV (reference sequence). CDR3: CASSLSGTRGRGTGELFF. Written as DNA, the CDR3 is TGTGCCAGCAGTTTATCCGGGACCAGGGGGCGTGGCACCGGGGAGCTGTTTTTT.

V usage is TRBV28 and J usage is TRBJ2-7; 10 bases are a match to TRBD1. The germline V gene encodes CDR1 MDHEN and CDR2 SYDVKM. The CDR3 is 16 residues long. The V segment lost 5 bases and the J segment 3 bases; nucleotides outside the gene matches: 10. DNA of the CDR3: TGTGCCAGCAGTACCGGGACAGGGGACCCCAGCTACGAGCAGTACTTC. This codes for CASSTGTGDPSYEQYF.

This chain joins TRBV5-1 and TRBJ1-1; D might be TRBD1 (5 bases). V was trimmed by 4 bases and J by 4 bases, leaving 14 bases between them. Germline CDR1 and CDR2: SGHRS and YFSETQ. The CDR3 extends over 14 amino acids. CDR3 coding DNA: TGCGCCAGCAGCCTTAGTGGGGGGAGCACTGAAGCTTTCTTT. It codes for CASSLSGGSTEAFF.

The chain recombines TRBV5-5 with TRBJ2-7, with 14 bases lining up with TRBD2. There are 17 residues in the CDR3. Germline CDR1 is SGHKS and CDR2 is YYEKEE (reference sequence). V was pared by 4 bases and J by 6 bases, with 12 bases of the junction left unmatched. The CDR3 loop reads CASSPRGLAGEAVEQYF. The CDR3 DNA follows: TGTGCCAGCAGCCCCCGGGGACTAGCGGGAGAGGCGGTCGAGCAGTACTTC. The variable domain in full, completed from reference TRBV5-5 and TRBJ2-7, reads DAGVTQSPTHLIKTRGQQVTLRCSPISGHKSVSWYQQVLGQGPQFIFQYYEKEERGRGNFPDRFSARQFPNYSSELNVNALLLGDSALYLCASSPRGLAGEAVEQYFGPGTRLTVT.

This rearrangement joins TRBV13 to TRBJ1-2; D remains ambiguous. This CDR3 region has 11 residues. Looked up from germline, CDR1 is PRHDT and CDR2 is FYEKMQ (reference sequence). The germline V and J ends were trimmed by 4 bases and 4 bases, with 4 bases remaining between them. The DNA for the CDR3 is TGTGCCAGCAGCTCCCTCTATGGCTACACCTTC. Translated: CASSSLYGYTF. The whole variable domain, filled in from reference TRBV13 and TRBJ1-2, reads AAGVIQSPRHLIKEKRETATLKCYPIPRHDTVYWYQQGPGQDPQFLISFYEKMQSDKGSIPDRFSAQQFSDYHSELNMSSLELGDSALYFCASSSLYGYTFGSGTRLTVV.

V is TRBV6-1 and J is TRBJ2-7; no clear D. CDR3 length equals 13 residues. V was pared by 1 base and J by 3 bases, with 7 bases between. The germline CDR1 and CDR2 sequences are MNHNS and SASEGT. The CDR3 DNA reads as TGTGCCAGCAGTGAAGAAGCTCTCTACGAGCAGTACTTC. Encoded protein: CASSEEALYEQYF.

About this clone: This same CDR3 is encoded by further DNA sequences in the sample. The rearrangement links TRBV6-5 to TRBJ2-4; 12 nucleotides agree with TRBD2. Germline-derived CDR1 and CDR2 are MNHEY and SVGAGI. This CDR3 contains 16 residues. Losses at the gene ends were 1 base for V and 8 bases for J; bases not matched to a gene: 6. The chain's CDR3 is CASSYYLAGGVDIQYF. The CDR3, as DNA: TGTGCCAGCAGTTACTATCTAGCGGGAGGGGTAGACATTCAGTACTTC.

This clone has just a few counts. The chain uses TRBV7-2 and TRBJ1-2; 9 bases are a match to TRBD1. Per germline, CDR1 SGHTA and CDR2 FQGNSA. The CDR3 contains 14 residues. Trimming took 4 bases from V and 9 from J; bases not matched to a gene: 9. In DNA form, the CDR3 reads TGTGCCAGCAGCTCTGCCCCGGGACAGGGTCGCTACACCTTC. Protein sequence: CASSSAPGQGRYTF.

This clone was found once. One end of the junction is discordant with germline, which a read error may explain. J is TRBJ1-6 and V is TRBV6-5; D gene unclear. The CDR3 is made up of 13 amino acids. CDR1 is MNHEY, CDR2 SVGAGI, per germline. The CDR3 reads CAGKESYNSPLHF. The CDR3 nucleotides read TGCGCGGGGAAGGAGTCCTATAATTCACCCCTCCACTTT.

The V and J genes are TRBV5-1 and TRBJ1-1; TRBD1 is a possible D gene (6 bases). CDR3 length: 13 amino acids. Trimming pared 4 bases from V and 10 bases from J, leaving 17 bases between. Germline CDR1 SGHRS, CDR2 YFSETQ. The CDR3 DNA reads as TGCGCCAGCAGCCCAGGACAGCCGGCGGTAGCTTTCTTT. It codes for CASSPGQPAVAFF.

DNA of the CDR3: TGCGCCAGCAGCCAAATATTGACAGGGGTTCGTGAAAAACTGTTTTTT. Translating gives CASSQILTGVREKLFF. V and J are TRBV10-2 and TRBJ1-4, with 8 bases matching TRBD1. The V segment lost 6 bases and the J segment 7 bases; nucleotides outside the gene matches: 13. The germline CDR1 and CDR2 sequences are WSHSY and SAAADI. CDR3 size: 16 residues.

The chain employs TRBV18 and TRBJ2-7; 12 nucleotides line up with TRBD1. In germline, CDR1 is KGHSH, CDR2 LQKENI. The CDR3 contains 16 residues. V was clipped by 3 bases and J by 1 base; unmatched bases: 4. CDR3 region: CASSPGQGASSYEQYF. As DNA, the CDR3 is TGTGCCAGCTCACCGGGACAGGGGGCATCATCCTACGAGCAGTACTTC.

The chain has TRBV2 and TRBJ1-2; 8 nucleotides match TRBD1. CDR3 size: 13 residues. With V trimmed by 6 bases and J by 5 bases, 5 bases remained unmatched. From germline, CDR1 is SNHLY and CDR2 FYNNEI. The CDR3 protein is CASRGDRLYGYTF. The CDR3 nucleotides are TGTGCCAGCAGAGGGGACAGGCTATATGGCTACACCTTC.

CDR3 bases: TGTGCCAGCAGTGATGGGAGAACTAATCAGCCCCAGCATTTT. Protein product: CASSDGRTNQPQHF. V gene TRBV2 combines with J gene TRBJ1-5; no clear D. This CDR3 spans 14 amino acids. V lost 3 bases to trimming and J lost 4 bases, with 10 bases between them. Germline assignment: CDR1 SNHLY and CDR2 FYNNEI.

The chain recombines TRBV7-6 with TRBJ1-5; D gene uncertain. V lost 1 base and J 7 bases, leaving 8 bases between the germline ends. The V gene's germline CDR1 is SGHVS and CDR2 FNYEAQ. The CDR3 contains 13 residues. The CDR3 loop reads CASSLGSGQPQHF. CDR3 sequence (DNA): TGTGCCAGCAGCTTAGGTTCAGGACAGCCCCAGCATTTT.

This chain uses TRBV13 with TRBJ1-1; D possibly corresponds to TRBD1 (6 bases). Trimming left V 4 bases short and J 0 bases short, with 12 bases between. The CDR3 loop spans 15 amino acids. Germline V gene sequence: CDR1 PRHDT, CDR2 FYEKMQ (reference sequence). This CDR3 reads CASSSSYRVNTEAFF. The CDR3 DNA reads TGTGCCAGCAGCTCGAGCTACAGGGTGAACACTGAAGCTTTCTTT. Variable domain in full (rest from reference TRBV13 and TRBJ1-1): AAGVIQSPRHLIKEKRETATLKCYPIPRHDTVYWYQQGPGQDPQFLISFYEKMQSDKGSIPDRFSAQQFSDYHSELNMSSLELGDSALYFCASSSSYRVNTEAFFGQGTRLTVV.

The chain couples TRBV29-1 to TRBJ2-1; TRBD2 matches at 9 bases. The CDR3 has 14 amino acids. Germline V gene sequence: CDR1 SQVTM, CDR2 ANQGSEA. Losses at the gene ends were 6 bases for V and 4 bases for J; bases not matched to a gene: 7. The CDR3 DNA reads TGCAGCGTAATGTATAGCGGGAGATACAATGAGCAGTTCTTC. It codes for CSVMYSGRYNEQFF.